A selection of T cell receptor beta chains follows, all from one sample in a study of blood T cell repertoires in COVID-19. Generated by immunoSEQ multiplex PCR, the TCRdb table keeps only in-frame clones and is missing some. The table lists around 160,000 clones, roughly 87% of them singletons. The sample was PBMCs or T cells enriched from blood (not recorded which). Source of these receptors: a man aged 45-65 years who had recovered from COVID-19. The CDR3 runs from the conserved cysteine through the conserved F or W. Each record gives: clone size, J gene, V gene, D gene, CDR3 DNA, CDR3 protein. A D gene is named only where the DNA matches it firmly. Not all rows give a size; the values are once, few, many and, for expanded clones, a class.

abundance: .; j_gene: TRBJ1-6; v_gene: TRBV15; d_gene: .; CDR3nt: TGTGCCACCAGCAGAGGAGGTTCGGAATCACCCCTCCACTTT; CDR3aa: CATSRGGSESPLHF
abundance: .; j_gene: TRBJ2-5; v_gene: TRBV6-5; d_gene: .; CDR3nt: TGTGCCAGCAGTTACTCAGGGGCGGTGCGTGGAGAGACCCAGTACTTC; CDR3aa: CASSYSGAVRGETQYF
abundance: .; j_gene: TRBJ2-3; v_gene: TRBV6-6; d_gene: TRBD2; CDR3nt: TGTGCCAGCAGACGATTACTAGCGGGGGGCCTTAAGCGCACAGATACGCAGTATTTT; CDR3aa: CASRRLLAGGLKRTDTQYF
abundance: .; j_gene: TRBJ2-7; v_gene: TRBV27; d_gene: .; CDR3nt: TGTGCCAGCAGTTTGACAGTCTACTACGAGCAGTACTTC; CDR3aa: CASSLTVYYEQYF
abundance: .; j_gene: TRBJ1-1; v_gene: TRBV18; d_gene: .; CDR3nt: TGTGCCAGCTCACCACAGTTGCCAGGAGGGGGGGACACTGAAGCTTTCTTT; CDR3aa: CASSPQLPGGGDTEAFF
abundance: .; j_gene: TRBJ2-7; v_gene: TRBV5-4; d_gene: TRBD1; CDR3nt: TGTGCCAGCAGCGGGGGACAGGGCCGGGAGCAGTACTTC; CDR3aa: CASSGGQGREQYF
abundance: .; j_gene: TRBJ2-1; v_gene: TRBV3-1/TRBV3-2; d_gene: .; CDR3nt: TGTGCCAGCAGCCAAGACCAGGGTAAGGGGTCCTACAATGAGCAGTTCTTC; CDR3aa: CASSQDQGKGSYNEQFF
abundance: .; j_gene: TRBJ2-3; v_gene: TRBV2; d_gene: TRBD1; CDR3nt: TGTGCCAGCTGGGGACAGGGGGCCGGGACAGATACGCAGTATTTT; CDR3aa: CASWGQGAGTDTQYF
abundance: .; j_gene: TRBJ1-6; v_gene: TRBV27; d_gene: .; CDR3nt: TGTGCCAGCAGTTTTACGGGGAATTCACCCCTCCACTTT; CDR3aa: CASSFTGNSPLHF
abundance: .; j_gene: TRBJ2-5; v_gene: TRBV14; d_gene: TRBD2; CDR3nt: TGTGCCAGCAGCCTCTATCTAGCGGGACAAGAGACCCAGTACTTC; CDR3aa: CASSLYLAGQETQYF
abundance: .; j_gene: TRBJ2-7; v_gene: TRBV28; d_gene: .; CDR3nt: TGTGCCAGCAGCCCCTCCGGGGGTGCGAAGCGGAACGAGCAGTACTTC; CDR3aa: CASSPSGGAKRNEQYF
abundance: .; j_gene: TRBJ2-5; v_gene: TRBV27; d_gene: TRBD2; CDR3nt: TGTGCCAGCACCCCGGGAGGGGCGGACGGGGAGACCCAGTACTTC; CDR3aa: CASTPGGADGETQYF
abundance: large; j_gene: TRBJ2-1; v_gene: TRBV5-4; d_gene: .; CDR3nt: TGTGCCAGCGGTTCGAGGGAAGAAAGCTCCTACAATGAGCAGTTCTTC; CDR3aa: CASGSREESSYNEQFF
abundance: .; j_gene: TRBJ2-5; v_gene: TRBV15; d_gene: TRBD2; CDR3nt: TGTGCCACCAGCAGAGATTGGGGGACTAGCGGGGGGCAAGAGACCCAGTACTTC; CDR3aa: CATSRDWGTSGGQETQYF
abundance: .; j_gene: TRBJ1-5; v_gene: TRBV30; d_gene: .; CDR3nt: TGTGCCTGGAGTGTGTGGGACATCAATCAGCCCCAGCATTTT; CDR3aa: CAWSVWDINQPQHF
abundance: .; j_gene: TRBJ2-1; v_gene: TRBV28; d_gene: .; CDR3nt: TGTGCCAGCAGTCCAGGGTATCCGGAGCAGTTCTTC; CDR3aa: CASSPGYPEQFF
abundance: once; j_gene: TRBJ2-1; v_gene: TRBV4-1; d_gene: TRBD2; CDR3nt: TGCGCCAGCGGACGGGAGGGTTCGTACAATGAGCAGTTCTTC; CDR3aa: CASGREGSYNEQFF
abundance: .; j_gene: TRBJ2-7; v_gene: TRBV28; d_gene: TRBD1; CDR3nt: TGTGCCAGCAGTCAAACAGGGGGCACCTACGAGCAGTACTTC; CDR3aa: CASSQTGGTYEQYF
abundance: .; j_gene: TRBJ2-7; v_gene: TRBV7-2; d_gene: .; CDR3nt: TGTGCCAGCAGCACACAAGCCTCACAGGGCTACGAGCAGTACTTC; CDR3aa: CASSTQASQGYEQYF
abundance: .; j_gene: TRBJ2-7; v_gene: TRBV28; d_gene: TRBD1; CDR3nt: TGTGCCAGCAGTGGACCCGGGACAGGGTACGAGCAGTACTTC; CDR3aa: CASSGPGTGYEQYF
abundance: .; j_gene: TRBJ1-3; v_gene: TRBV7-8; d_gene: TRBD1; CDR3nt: TGTGCCAGCAGTCACACCCGGGGACAGGCGGGAAACACCATATATTTT; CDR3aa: CASSHTRGQAGNTIYF
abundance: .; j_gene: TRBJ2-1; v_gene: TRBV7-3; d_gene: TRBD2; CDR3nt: TGTGCCAGCAGCTTAAGCGGGAGCAACAATGAGCAGTTCTTC; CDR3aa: CASSLSGSNNEQFF
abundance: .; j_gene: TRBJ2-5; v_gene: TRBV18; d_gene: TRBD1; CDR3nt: TGTGCCAGCTCACGGGGACAGGGGATCGATGAGACCCAGTACTTC; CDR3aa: CASSRGQGIDETQYF
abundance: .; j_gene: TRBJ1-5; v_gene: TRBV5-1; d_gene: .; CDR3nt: TGCGCCAGCAGCCTTAGCGTAGGACAGCCCCAGCATTTT; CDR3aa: CASSLSVGQPQHF
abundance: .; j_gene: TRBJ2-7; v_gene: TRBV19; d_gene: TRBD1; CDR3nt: TGTGCCACCCAAAGAGGGGACAGACCCTACGAGCAGTACTTC; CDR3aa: CATQRGDRPYEQYF
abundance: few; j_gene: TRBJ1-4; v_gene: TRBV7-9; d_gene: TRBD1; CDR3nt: TGTGCCAGCAGCCCCCGGACAGGGGCCCGGGGGAGAGAAAAACTGTTTTTT; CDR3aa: CASSPRTGARGREKLFF
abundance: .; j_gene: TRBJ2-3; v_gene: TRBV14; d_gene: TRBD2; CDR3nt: TGTGCCAGCAGCCTCAGGCTAGCGGGGGATACGCAGTATTTT; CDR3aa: CASSLRLAGDTQYF
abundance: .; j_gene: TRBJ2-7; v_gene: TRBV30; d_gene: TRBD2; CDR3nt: TGTGCCTGGAGTGCGGGGGGGCCTTACGAGCAGTACTTC; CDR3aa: CAWSAGGPYEQYF